One sample yielded the 17 T cell receptor beta chains listed below, sequenced in a study of cytomegalovirus exposure and HLA in healthy donors. PCR was performed using 60 Vbeta and 13 Jbeta primers. The method was immunoSEQ multiplex PCR; TCRdb's version includes in-frame clones alone and lacks a portion of them. The sample lists hundreds of thousands of clones; around four fifths were seen once. Sequencing input: PBMCs. All receptors come from a boy under 10 years old in good health and CMV-seronegative.

The chain recombines TRBV2 with TRBJ2-7; 9 bases fit TRBD2. V lost 3 bases, J lost 1 base, and 7 bases stayed unmatched. The CDR3 totals 16 residues. The germline gives CDR1 SNHLY, CDR2 FYNNEI. CDR3 DNA: TGTGCCAGCAGTGAGGGACTAGCCGACCAGTCCTACGAGCAGTACTTC. Translated: CASSEGLADQSYEQYF. Full variable domain (outside the CDR3, taken from reference TRBV2 and TRBJ2-7): EPEVTQTPSHQVTQMGQEVILRCVPISNHLYFYWYRQILGQKVEFLVSFYNNEISEKSEIFDDQFSVERPDGSNFTLKIRSTKLEDSAMYFCASSEGLADQSYEQYFGPGTRLTVT.

This clone was recorded only once. The chain carries TRBV14 and TRBJ2-7, with a tentative D call TRBD1 (6 bases). CDR1 and CDR2 from the germline V gene are SGHDN and FVKESK. CDR3 length equals 14 residues. V was cut by 3 bases and J by 5 bases, with 14 bases left in between. As DNA, the CDR3 is TGTGCCAGCAGCCAGATAGCAGACAGGCACGAGCAGTACTTC. Protein product: CASSQIADRHEQYF.

The V call is TRBV29-1, the J call TRBJ1-2; 8 bases map to TRBD1. Unmatched junction bases numbered 19, after V lost 0 bases and J lost 7 bases. CDR1 and CDR2 (germline): SQVTM, ANQGSEA. The CDR3 consists of 18 residues. CDR3 nucleotides: TGCAGCGTTGAAGACTGGGGACAGGAGGGCTTTTACGAGGCTGGCTACACCTTC. It translates to CSVEDWGQEGFYEAGYTF.

The chain carries TRBV28 and TRBJ1-5; 8 bases agree with TRBD1. With 2 bases clipped from V and 0 bases from J, the junction kept 3 bases outside the gene matches. Germline V lookup: CDR1 MDHEN, CDR2 SYDVKM. There are 16 residues in the CDR3. The CDR3, as DNA: TGTGCCAGCAGTTTAATCAGGGGGCATAGCAATCAGCCCCAGCATTTT. This codes for CASSLIRGHSNQPQHF.

The chain couples TRBV6-4 to TRBJ2-3; weak D call: TRBD1 (5 bases). V lost 0 bases and J 4 bases, leaving 11 bases between the germline ends. From germline, CDR1 is MRHNA and CDR2 SNTAGT. The CDR3 loop spans 15 amino acids. Written as DNA, the CDR3 is TGTGCCAGCAGTGACTCAGCCGGCAGGGCAGATACGCAGTATTTT. Translation: CASSDSAGRADTQYF.

J is TRBJ2-1 and V is TRBV5-4, with 11 bases lining up with TRBD1. This CDR3 is built from 16 residues. Trimming at V came to 5 bases and at J to 2 bases, leaving 6 bases not matched to a gene. From germline, CDR1 is SGHNT and CDR2 YYREEE (reference sequence). The CDR3, as DNA: TGTGCCAGCAGTCTAGGACAGGGGGCTACCTACAATGAGCAGTTCTTC. Protein: CASSLGQGATYNEQFF.

In its sample, this clone was seen once. Distinct nucleotide sequences in the sample also encode this CDR3. The rearrangement links TRBV7-2 to TRBJ2-2, with 8 nucleotides matching TRBD1. V gave up 3 bases and J gave up 5 bases; unmatched junction bases: 5. Germline V gene sequence: CDR1 SGHTA, CDR2 FQGNSA. The CDR3 loop spans 15 amino acids. This chain's CDR3 is CASSLAGGITGELFF. In nucleotides, the CDR3 is TGTGCCAGCAGCTTGGCAGGGGGCATAACCGGGGAGCTGTTTTTT. Filled out from reference TRBV7-2 and TRBJ2-2, the complete variable domain reads GAGVSQSPSNKVTEKGKDVELRCDPISGHTALYWYRQSLGQGLEFLIYFQGNSAPDKSGLPSDRFSAERTGGSVSTLTIQRTQQEDSAVYLCASSLAGGITGELFFGEGSRLTVL.

V is TRBV4-2 and J is TRBJ2-2, with TRBD2 matching 8 bases. The CDR3 spans 17 residues. Germline V gene sequence: CDR1 LGHNA, CDR2 YNFKEQ. After removal of 0 bases from V and 6 bases from J, the junction contained 9 bases not matched to a gene. The CDR3 DNA follows: TGTGCCAGCAGCCAAGATTTTAGGGCGGGAGGCGCCGGGGAGCTGTTTTTT. Its translation: CASSQDFRAGGAGELFF.

The chain combines TRBV6-6 with TRBJ1-1; D might be TRBD1 (6 bases). Trimming shortened V by 4 bases and J by 10 bases, and 10 bases separated the two germline ends. The CDR3 extends over 11 amino acids. Per germline, CDR1 MNHNY and CDR2 SVGAGI (reference sequence). CDR3 sequence (DNA): TGTGCCAGCAGTTCATCAGGGGTAGCTTTCTTT. This sequence encodes CASSSSGVAFF.

The chain employs TRBV5-1 and TRBJ2-1; D gene uncertain. Germline values: CDR1 SGHRS, CDR2 YFSETQ. V gave up 5 bases and J gave up 0 bases, with 3 bases separating them. The CDR3 spans 12 residues. The CDR3 DNA is TGCGCCAGCAGGAGCTCCTACAATGAGCAGTTCTTC. Protein: CASRSSYNEQFF.

This clone has a handful of counts. The rearrangement links TRBV7-8 to TRBJ2-7; 9 positions match TRBD2. The CDR3 loop spans 14 amino acids. V shed 5 bases, J shed 0 bases, and the junction held 2 bases outside the gene matches. The germline V gene has CDR1 SGHVS and CDR2 FQNEAQ. CDR3 in DNA: TGTGCCAGCAGCAGTAGCGGGAGCTCCTACGAGCAGTACTTC. Translation: CASSSSGSSYEQYF.

The chain employs TRBV5-5 and TRBJ1-2, with 7 bases aligning to TRBD1. Losses at the gene ends were 0 bases for V and 4 bases for J; bases not matched to a gene: 15. CDR3 length: 18 amino acids. Germline CDR1 SGHKS, CDR2 YYEKEE (reference sequence). CDR3 nucleotide sequence: TGTGCCAGCAGCTTGGGAAGCAGACAGGGCAGTGAGGTCTATGGCTACACCTTC. Protein sequence: CASSLGSRQGSEVYGYTF.

The rearrangement joins TRBV11-2 to TRBJ2-3; 8 bases match TRBD2. From germline, CDR1 is SGHAT and CDR2 FQNNGV. The CDR3 runs to 14 residues. The V and J ends lost 6 bases and 1 base, in that order; junction bases with no gene match: 3. CDR3 in amino acids: CASRKLAGTDTQYF. Written as DNA, the CDR3 is TGTGCCAGCAGAAAACTAGCGGGCACAGATACGCAGTATTTT.

The CDR3 spells CASRLDRQGTLYGYTF. In nucleotides, the CDR3 is TGTGCAAGTCGCTTAGATAGACAGGGGACGCTCTATGGCTACACCTTC. This chain uses TRBV12-2 with TRBJ1-2; the listed D gene, TRBD1, was not tested against the DNA. TRBV12-2 is annotated as a pseudogene. The CDR3 extends over 16 amino acids.

The chain recombines TRBV5-4 with TRBJ2-1; TRBD2 matches at 7 bases. CDR1 and CDR2 from the germline V gene are SGHNT and YYREEE (reference sequence). V lost 0 bases to trimming and J lost 6 bases; unmatched junction nucleotides: 6. The CDR3 is made up of 15 amino acids. As DNA, the CDR3 is TGTGCCAGCAGCTTGGTCGCGGGAGTCGGCAATGAGCAGTTCTTC. As protein: CASSLVAGVGNEQFF. Drawing the rest from reference TRBV5-4 and TRBJ2-1, the complete variable domain is ETGVTQSPTHLIKTRGQQVTLRCSSQSGHNTVSWYQQALGQGPQFIFQYYREEENGRGNFPPRFSGLQFPNYSSELNVNALELDDSALYLCASSLVAGVGNEQFFGPGTRLTVL.

This clone was detected only once. The chain joins TRBV13 to TRBJ2-7, with 9 bases identical to TRBD2. After removal of 3 bases from V and 2 bases from J, the junction contained 5 bases not matched to a gene. Germline-derived CDR1 and CDR2 are PRHDT and FYEKMQ (reference sequence). The CDR3 is 15 residues long. The chain's CDR3 is CASSFLLAGPYEQYF. CDR3 coding DNA: TGTGCCAGCAGCTTCCTTCTAGCGGGACCCTACGAGCAGTACTTC. Using reference TRBV13 and TRBJ2-7 for the parts outside the CDR3, the full variable domain is AAGVIQSPRHLIKEKRETATLKCYPIPRHDTVYWYQQGPGQDPQFLISFYEKMQSDKGSIPDRFSAQQFSDYHSELNMSSLELGDSALYFCASSFLLAGPYEQYFGPGTRLTVT.

This chain joins TRBV5-1 and TRBJ2-7; perhaps TRBD1 as D (5 bases). This CDR3 spans 12 amino acids. The V gene lost 4 bases and the J gene lost 4 bases, with 9 bases spanning the gap. The germline V gene has CDR1 SGHRS and CDR2 YFSETQ. CDR3 DNA: TGCGCCAGCAGCAAGCAGGGATACGAGCAGTACTTC. Its protein is CASSKQGYEQYF.